This is a list of T cell receptor beta chains from one sample in a study of blood T cell repertoires in COVID-19. Sequenced by immunoSEQ multiplex PCR; TCRdb stores in-frame clones only, minus some. The sample includes around 250,000 clones, around 86% of them seen just once. The sequenced material came from peripheral blood. All receptors derive from a woman between 65 and 79 years old with active or convalescent COVID-19. The CDR3 runs from the conserved cysteine through the conserved F or W. The D gene is left open where the match is weak. A row's size may be missing; if present it is once, few, many or a size class.

j_call d_call v_call clone_size cdr3_nt cdr3_aa
TRBJ1-5 . TRBV19 . TGTGCCACCCTAGACGCCCCTGGAAATCAGCCCCAGCATTTT CATLDAPGNQPQHF
TRBJ1-2 . TRBV6-1 few TGTGCCAGCAGTGATCGAACATCAGGGGCCTATGGCTACACCTTC CASSDRTSGAYGYTF
TRBJ2-3 . TRBV27 . TGTGCCAGCAGTACCCAGGGTCGGCGCACAGATACGCAGTATTTT CASSTQGRRTDTQYF
TRBJ1-2 . TRBV21-1 many TGTGCCAGCAGTACCGGGACAGGGGGCTCAGGCAACTATGGCTACACCTTC CASSTGTGGSGNYGYTF
TRBJ1-6 . TRBV6-5 . TGTGCCAGCAGTTCCTCGGGCGCCTATAATTCACCCCTCCACTTT CASSSSGAYNSPLHF
TRBJ2-2 . TRBV6-2/TRBV6-3 . TGTGCCAGCAGTTACTACGGGGGAACCACCGGGGAGCTGTTTTTT CASSYYGGTTGELFF
TRBJ2-2 TRBD1 TRBV27 . TGTGCCAGCAGTTTAGCGACAGGGGCCAACACCGGGGAGCTGTTTTTT CASSLATGANTGELFF
TRBJ1-6 . TRBV10-2 . TGCGCCAGCACACGGGATTCCTATAATTCACCCCTCCACTTT CASTRDSYNSPLHF
TRBJ1-3 . TRBV6-2/TRBV6-3 . TGTGCCAGCAGCTCCTCAGGAGGGTCGGGAAACACCATATATTTT CASSSSGGSGNTIYF
TRBJ2-5 . TRBV11-2 . TGTGCCAGCAGCTTAATAGAGGCAGAGACCCAGTACTTC CASSLIEAETQYF
TRBJ2-2 . TRBV2 once TGTGCCAGCAGCCGAGGGGGGGGCGGTAGCACCGGGGAGCTGTTTTTT CASSRGGGGSTGELFF
TRBJ1-2 . TRBV19 . TGTGCCAGTAGTCAACAGGGAAAAGGTGGCTACACCTTC CASSQQGKGGYTF
TRBJ1-5 . TRBV15 . TGTGCCACCATCCAAGCGGACAGAGAAAATCAGCCCCAGCATTTT CATIQADRENQPQHF
TRBJ2-7 TRBD2 TRBV5-4 . TGTGCCAGCGGCCCTAGCGGGGGGATCAACGAGCAGTACTTC CASGPSGGINEQYF
TRBJ2-5 . TRBV3-1/TRBV3-2 . TGTGCCAGCGTTCTACAGGAAGAGACCCAGTACTTC CASVLQEETQYF
TRBJ2-7 . TRBV6-5 . TGTGCCAGCAGCCTAAAGGGGGGGGCCGAGCAGTACTTC CASSLKGGAEQYF
TRBJ1-3 . TRBV5-1 few TGCGCCAGCAGCTTGGCCAGGGAGGACACCATATATTTT CASSLAREDTIYF
TRBJ2-2 . TRBV6-6 . TGTGCCAGCAGCACCTACCAGGGTGAGACCGGGGAGCTGTTTTTT CASSTYQGETGELFF
TRBJ1-4 . TRBV9 . TGTGCCAGCAGCGTAGGTGAGAGGGTGGGAGAAAAACTGTTTTTT CASSVGERVGEKLFF
TRBJ2-3 TRBD1 TRBV6-2/TRBV6-3 . TGTGCCAGCAGCGGACAGGGGACGTCTAGCACAGATACGCAGTATTTT CASSGQGTSSTDTQYF
TRBJ1-1 . TRBV7-8 . TGTGCCAGCAGCCGTGGGACAGAAGCTTTCTTT CASSRGTEAFF
TRBJ1-6 . TRBV4-3 . TGCGCCAGCAGCCAGTTGTTGTTCGGCCAGGGGAATAATTCACCCCTCCACTTT CASSQLLFGQGNNSPLHF
TRBJ1-5 . TRBV7-8 . TGTGCCAGCAGCTTGAGGGAAAACAACGATCAGCCCCAGCATTTT CASSLRENNDQPQHF
TRBJ2-2 TRBD2 TRBV7-9 . TGTGCCAGCAGCGCCGCTAGCGGAACGAACACCGGGGAGCTGTTTTTT CASSAASGTNTGELFF
TRBJ2-7 . TRBV27 . TGTGCCAGCACCACACCTCGTGGGGGGGGCCTCTACGAGCAGTACTTC CASTTPRGGGLYEQYF
TRBJ1-2 TRBD1 TRBV2 . TGTGCCAGCAGTGGAGCTAAGGACAGGACCCTCTATGGCTACACCTTC CASSGAKDRTLYGYTF
TRBJ1-5 . TRBV6-5 few TGTGCCAGCAGCCGCAAGCGGGACCTAAATCAGCCCCAGCATTTT CASSRKRDLNQPQHF
TRBJ1-1 TRBD1 TRBV3-1/TRBV3-2 . TGTGCCAGCAGCCTAAAGGGGGAGTCTAGGGGGCTAAACACTGAAGCTTTCTTT CASSLKGESRGLNTEAFF
TRBJ1-5 . TRBV7-8 . TGTGCCAGCAGCTTAGCAGACACCCAAGGGCCCCAGCATTTT CASSLADTQGPQHF
TRBJ2-2 TRBD1 TRBV24-1 . TGTGCCACCGCAGGGGGCGCGAACACCGGGGAGCTGTTTTTT CATAGGANTGELFF
TRBJ2-3 . TRBV19 . TGTGCCAGTAGTATAGGGCAGTTCACAGATACGCAGTATTTT CASSIGQFTDTQYF
TRBJ2-7 TRBD1 TRBV9 few TGTGCCAGCAGCTCCGGGACAGGGTCCCACGAGCAGTACTTC CASSSGTGSHEQYF
TRBJ1-2 . TRBV7-2 . TGTGCCAGCAGCTCACCAGGGTTCTCTGGCTACACCTTC CASSSPGFSGYTF
TRBJ1-6 TRBD1 TRBV19 . TGTGCCAGTAGTATAGGTGACAGGGCTTCACCCCTCCACTTT CASSIGDRASPLHF
TRBJ1-6 . TRBV3-1/TRBV3-2 . TGTGCCAGCAGCCAAGGGGGGGGACAATCCTATAATTCACCCCTCCACTTT CASSQGGGQSYNSPLHF
TRBJ1-2 . TRBV12-5 . TGTGCTAGTGGTTTGTCACGAGGCGTGATGGGCTACACCTTC CASGLSRGVMGYTF
TRBJ1-1 . TRBV5-6 . TGTGCCAGCGGGGACACAGGGACGGGTCGCACTGAAGCTTTCTTT CASGDTGTGRTEAFF
TRBJ1-1 . TRBV2 . TGTGCCAGCAGCTCCAGGGTGCGAGCTTTCTTT CASSSRVRAFF
TRBJ2-7 . TRBV4-1 . TGCGCCAGCAGCCAAGATACAGCCCAATTCTACGAGCAGTACTTC CASSQDTAQFYEQYF
TRBJ2-1 TRBD2 TRBV7-3 . TGTGCCAGCAGCTCCATAGGACTAGCGGGGAGTGGTGAGCAGTTCTTC CASSSIGLAGSGEQFF
TRBJ1-2 . TRBV6-5 . TGTGCCAGCAGTAGCTCAGGGTTGGGCGGCTACACCTTC CASSSSGLGGYTF
TRBJ1-1 . TRBV11-3 . TGTGCCAGCAGCTTGTCAGAGAACACTGAAGCTTTCTTT CASSLSENTEAFF
TRBJ1-4 TRBD1 TRBV14 few TGTGCCAGCAGCCCCCCCCGCCTGACAGGGAATGAAAAACTGTTTTTT CASSPPRLTGNEKLFF
TRBJ2-1 . TRBV18 . TGTGCCAGCTCCCCAGCGGGTACCTACAATGAGCAGTTCTTC CASSPAGTYNEQFF
TRBJ1-6 . TRBV5-6 . TGTGCCAGCAGCTTGATGGCCTACACAGAAGACTATAATTCACCCCTCCACTTT CASSLMAYTEDYNSPLHF
TRBJ1-6 . TRBV4-3 . TGCGCCAGCAGCCAAGAGGGGCAAGTCTCCTATAATTCACCCCTCCACTTT CASSQEGQVSYNSPLHF
TRBJ1-2 . TRBV5-6 . TGTGCCAGCAGCGAGCCACCTTGGTATGGCTACACCTTC CASSEPPWYGYTF